This entry is about one TCR beta chain. This record belongs to a study of blood T cells in healthy people across ages. Sample-barcoded 5' priming and a J-beta primer mix drove a second PCR of 7 to 11 cycles. Tags on each cDNA molecule came from a template-switch adaptor with 12 random nucleotides. MiXCR, applied by TCRdb to the 5' RACE reads, yields one record per CDR3 protein. The table has some 640,000 distinct CDR3 sequences, around half seen once. This sequence was found in a woman aged 60-75 years in good health. Sequencing input: blood.

The CDR3 reads CSARIRGINTEAFF. In DNA, the CDR3 is TGCAGTGCTAGGATTAGGGGGATTAACACTGAAGCTTTCTTT. The rearrangement links TRBV20-1 to TRBJ1-1; a weak D match, TRBD1 (6 bases). Germline V gene data show CDR1 as DFQATT and CDR2 as SNEGSKA (reference sequence). This CDR3 region has 14 residues. Trimming removed 3 bases from V and 2 bases from J, with 13 bases in between.